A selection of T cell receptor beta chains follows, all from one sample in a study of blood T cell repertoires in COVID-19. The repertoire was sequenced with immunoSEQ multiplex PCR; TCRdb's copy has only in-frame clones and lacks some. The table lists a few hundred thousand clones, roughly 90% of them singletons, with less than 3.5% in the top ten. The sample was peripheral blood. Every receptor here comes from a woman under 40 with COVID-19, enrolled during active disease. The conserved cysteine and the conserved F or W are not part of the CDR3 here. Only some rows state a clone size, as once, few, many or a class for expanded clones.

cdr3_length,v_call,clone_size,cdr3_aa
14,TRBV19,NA,ASSTLTGTTYNEQF
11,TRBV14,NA,ASSHGLAGTQY
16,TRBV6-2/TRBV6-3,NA,ASSYALAGVLITDTQY
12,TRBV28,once,ASSSPGTGRGYT
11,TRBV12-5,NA,ASGLVRSAGQY
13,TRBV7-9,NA,ASSLGATGDGGYT
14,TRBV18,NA,ASSPQEGYMNTEAF
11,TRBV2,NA,ASSESRDTEAF
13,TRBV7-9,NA,ASSLSQGSTDTQY
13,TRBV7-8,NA,ASSLQGQAYNEQF
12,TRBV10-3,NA,AIFRIGQPYGYT
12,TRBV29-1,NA,SVDRGGSGNTIY
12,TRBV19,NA,ASSAGQGNQPQH
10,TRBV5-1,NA,ASSPGQGSAS
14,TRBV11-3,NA,ASSLKGIGGTDTQY
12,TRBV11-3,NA,ASSLDGGNGELF
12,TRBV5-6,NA,ASSYRTGHQPQH
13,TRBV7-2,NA,ASSLGGGPGNEQF
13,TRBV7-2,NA,ASSTDGGGNEKLF
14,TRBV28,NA,ASSPQGLNSGNTIY
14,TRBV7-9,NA,ASAGTGGFRYAPLH
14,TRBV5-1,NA,ASSPGRAGPRTEAF
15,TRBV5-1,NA,ASRDGTSGRVSETQY
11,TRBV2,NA,AAGTRDTDTQY
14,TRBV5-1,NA,ASSLEGGSGFDTQY
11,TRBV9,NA,ASSRGFDEKLF
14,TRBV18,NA,ASSRTWTGLNTEAF
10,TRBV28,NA,ASRRGVDEQF
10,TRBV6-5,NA,ASTGGGYGYT
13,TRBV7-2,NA,ASSLGGKFADTQY
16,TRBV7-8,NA,ASSLVALQAVSSYGYT
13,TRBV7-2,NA,ASSIGTGLTYEQY
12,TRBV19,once,ASSIGGDPDTQY
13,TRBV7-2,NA,ASSLSLRELYGYT
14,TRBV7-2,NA,ASSLDGDTRLGELF
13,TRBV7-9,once,ASSSLREVPGELF
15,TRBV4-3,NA,ASSQDHSGSGADTQY
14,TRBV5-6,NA,ASSSYRGLVNTEAF
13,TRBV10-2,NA,ASSEAGLAHYGYT
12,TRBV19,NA,ASSIGYKNTEAF
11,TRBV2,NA,ASGGQGPYEQY
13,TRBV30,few,AWSRPGLDYNEQF
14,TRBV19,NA,ASSIFLGDFNEKLF
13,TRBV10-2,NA,ASRLRTGGGTEAF
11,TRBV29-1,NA,SVSLDLTDTQY
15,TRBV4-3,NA,ASSQEPSGRHYNEQF
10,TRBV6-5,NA,ASRGPTYEQY
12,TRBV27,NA,ASSPRDRTEKLF
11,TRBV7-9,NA,ASSLAGGQPQH
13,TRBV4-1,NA,ASSFRDRDPDTQY
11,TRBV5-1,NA,ASSLLPRDGYT
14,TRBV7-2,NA,ASSLELAGGTHTQY
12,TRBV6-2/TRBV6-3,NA,ASSLRGATDTQY
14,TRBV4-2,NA,ASSQVVSGAAYEQY
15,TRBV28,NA,ASSRSGGTAYNSPLH